This T cell receptor (beta chain) was sequenced for a study of T cells expressing NK-cell markers. This CDR3 spans 12 amino acids. Germline lookup yields CDR1 SQVTM and CDR2 ANQGSEA. TCRdb reprocessed the 5' RACE reads and stores each CDR3 protein as one record, lacking DNA. This sample's table has 400,000 to 450,000 distinct CDR3 sequences. The source material was blood T cells: a sorted CD56 or NKG2C T cell subset, CD4+ or CD8+ T cells, or bulk PBMC T cells (not recorded which). This chain links TRBV29-1 with TRBJ1-1. The clonotype originates from a woman between 18 and 70 years old in good health. The CDR3 region is CSVDDRFSGAFF.